This TCR beta chain was retrieved from a study of breast tumors, draining lymph nodes, adjacent tissues. Breast cancer patients provided tissue from their axillary draining lymph nodes. Notes on this clonotype: Its antigen is currently unknown. This likely comes from a read error, as the CDR3 has no conserved phenylalanine or tryptophan at its end.

CDR3 size: 15 residues. Germline V gene sequence: CDR1 SGHNT, CDR2 YYREEE (reference sequence). Trimming took 2 bases from V and 3 from J; bases not matched to a gene: 5. TCRdb reanalysed the multiplex PCR reads using MiXCR and keeps one entry per CDR3 protein. The table lists around 290,000 distinct CDR3 sequences, 30% of them singletons. Whole-study results and caveats: Data only fit, rather than demonstrated, lymph node origin of most tumor T cells. Luminal-like breast cancer showed significantly higher tumor–nontumor repertoire similarity than basal-like. Most tumor T cells seemingly derive from lymph node, then expand in tumor. Compared with lymph nodes, tumors were less diverse; compared with nontumor tissue, more.

The sequencing sample was made of axillary lymph node tissue. The chain recombines TRBV5-4 with TRBJ2-3, with 8 bases fitting TRBD2. This receptor was obtained from a female donor with breast cancer. Some clones in this sample may be carry-over from other donors' samples. CDR3 sequence reads: CASSFAGGGTDTQYL. The CDR3 DNA reads TGTGCCAGCAGCTTCGCGGGAGGAGGGACAGATACGCAGTATTTA.